The T cell receptor (beta chain) under discussion was sequenced for a study of T cells in tuberculosis. Adolescents were screened for latent TB by skin test and IGRA. Germline V lookup: CDR1 MNHNS, CDR2 SASEGT. Deletions cut 0 bases from V and 3 bases from J, with 9 bases between. The CDR3 spans 14 residues. General study results and limits: Smaller alpha distances in active tuberculosis partly reflected shorter CDR3-alpha lengths. Cases with active tuberculosis were adults, while controls were adolescents. Smaller distances to GMM-specific TCRs suggested their expansion in active tuberculosis.

Concerning this clone itself: The target antigen is unknown.

The method was immunoSEQ multiplex PCR; TCRdb's version includes in-frame clones alone and lacks a portion of them. The data hold roughly 35,000 clones, with over 90% observed a single time. The source material was PBMCs. The sequence derives from a donor aged 10-30 years with latent tuberculosis or without tuberculosis infection. The chain recombines TRBV6-1 with TRBJ2-7; a possible D gene is TRBD2 (5 bases). The CDR3 region is CASSEAEGNYEQYF. CDR3 DNA: TGTGCCAGCAGTGAAGCAGAGGGCAACTACGAGCAGTACTTC.